Below, 26 T cell receptor beta chains from the same sample are listed, as sequenced in a study of T cell responses to AZD1222 COVID-19 vaccine. Data came from immunoSEQ multiplex PCR; TCRdb stores just in-frame clones and leaves some out. Of some 130,000 clones in the sample, around 90% were seen once. Sequencing was performed on peripheral blood, taken on day 0 of AZD1222 vaccination. All receptors derive from an adult in good health.

The CDR3 bases are TGTGCCAGCAGCTTGTCACGGGAACGGCAGGGGAATCAGCCCCAGCATTTT. It encodes CASSLSRERQGNQPQHF. The V call is TRBV11-2, the J call TRBJ1-5; a possible D gene is TRBD1 (6 bases). In germline, CDR1 is SGHAT, CDR2 FQNNGV. This CDR3 is 17 amino acids long. The germline V and J ends were trimmed by 3 bases and 4 bases, with 19 bases remaining between them.

CDR3 sequence reads: CASTRRGDLDPEAFF. In DNA, the CDR3 is TGTGCCAGCACTAGACGGGGGGATTTGGATCCTGAAGCTTTCTTT. The gene calls are TRBV11-2 and TRBJ1-1; D is perhaps TRBD1 (5 bases). CDR1 and CDR2 (germline): SGHAT, FQNNGV. This CDR3 has 15 amino acids. The V end lost 7 bases, the J end lost 6 bases, and 21 bases lay between the germline ends.

The chain couples TRBV7-2 to TRBJ1-1; D remains unclear. Germline values: CDR1 SGHTA, CDR2 FQGNSA. The CDR3 has 14 residues. Trimming removed 3 bases at V and 0 bases at J, with 8 bases between. The CDR3 coding sequence is TGTGCCAGCAGCTTGATACAGTTGAACACTGAAGCTTTCTTT. Translating it yields CASSLIQLNTEAFF.

V and J are TRBV9 and TRBJ2-3, with D tentatively TRBD1 or TRBD2 (5 bases each). V lost 0 bases and J lost 0, with 8 bases in between. This CDR3 contains 15 residues. Germline CDR1 is SGDLS and CDR2 is YYNGEE. In DNA, the CDR3 is TGTGCCAGCAGCGTAGAAGGGACCAGCACAGATACGCAGTATTTT. Protein sequence: CASSVEGTSTDTQYF.

This clone was found once. The CDR3 is CASSYAGDGYTF. The CDR3 nucleotides read TGTGCCAGCAGTTACGCAGGGGATGGCTACACCTTC. The chain carries TRBV6-2 or TRBV6-3 and TRBJ1-2, with D perhaps TRBD1 (6 bases). V was cut by 2 bases and J by 6 bases, with 7 bases left in between. Germline CDR1 and CDR2: MNHEY and SVGEGT. This CDR3 spans 12 amino acids.

V usage is TRBV3-1 (or the pseudogene TRBV3-2) and J usage is TRBJ2-7; no firm D call. This CDR3 has 13 residues. Germline values: CDR1 LGHDT, CDR2 YNNKEL (reference sequence). Trimming stripped 6 bases from V and 7 bases from J, with 16 bases between. The DNA of the CDR3 is TGTGCCAGCAGTCGGACGGACCACGCTGAGCAGTACTTC. Its protein product is CASSRTDHAEQYF.

The rearrangement uses TRBV7-9 and TRBJ2-1, with D possibly being TRBD1 or TRBD2 (6 bases each). This CDR3 has 15 amino acids. CDR1 is SEHNR and CDR2 is FQNEAQ in the germline V gene (reference sequence). V shed 2 bases and J shed 3 bases, with 11 bases lying between them. In DNA, the CDR3 is TGTGCCAGCAGCTTACGGGGGCAACGCTACAATGAGCAGTTCTTC. Its translation: CASSLRGQRYNEQFF.

The gene calls are TRBV13 and TRBJ1-2; the D gene is possibly TRBD1 (6 bases). Germline CDR1 reads PRHDT; CDR2 reads FYEKMQ (reference sequence). Trimming cost V 0 bases and J 2 bases, with 10 bases left between them. This CDR3 comprises 15 residues. In nucleotides, the CDR3 is TGTGCCAGCAGCTTAGGACAGGGTCGAAACTATGGCTACACCTTC. This sequence encodes CASSLGQGRNYGYTF.

This chain connects TRBV10-3 to TRBJ2-1; TRBD1 matches at 7 bases. The V gene end was trimmed by 2 bases and the J gene end by 4 bases; junction bases not matched to a gene: 5. Germline V CDR1 and CDR2: ENHRY, SYGVKD. The CDR3 is made up of 15 amino acids. The CDR3 region is CAISERDRPYNEQFF. Here the CDR3 DNA reads TGTGCCATCAGTGAGCGGGACAGACCATACAATGAGCAGTTCTTC.

V gene TRBV15 combines with J gene TRBJ2-3, with D perhaps given as TRBD1 or TRBD2 (5 bases each). The germline CDR1 and CDR2 sequences are LNHNV and YYDKDF (reference sequence). V lost 0 bases and J 6 bases, leaving 7 bases between the germline ends. CDR3 length: 13 amino acids. The chain's CDR3 is CATSRDWGDTQYF. The CDR3, as DNA: TGTGCCACCAGCAGAGATTGGGGGGATACGCAGTATTTT. The whole variable domain, filled in from reference TRBV15 and TRBJ2-3, reads DAMVIQNPRYQVTQFGKPVTLSCSQTLNHNVMYWYQQKSSQAPKLLFHYYDKDFNNEADTPDNFQSRRPNTSFCFLDIRSPGLGDTAMYLCATSRDWGDTQYFGPGTRLTVL.

The genes are TRBV5-1 and TRBJ1-1; TRBD1 is a possible D gene (6 bases). Germline-derived CDR1 and CDR2 are SGHRS and YFSETQ. The V gene lost 2 bases and the J gene lost 5 bases, with 19 bases spanning the gap. The CDR3 length is 16 residues. DNA of the CDR3: TGCGCCAGCAGCTTTGGCCCCCCAGGGGTCGGTACTGAAGCTTTCTTT. Its translation is CASSFGPPGVGTEAFF.

In its sample, this clone was seen once. CDR3 bases: TGTGCCAGCAGTCTAAGGGGGACTTTGAATTCACCCCTCCACTTT. It is translated as CASSLRGTLNSPLHF. The chain combines TRBV27 with TRBJ1-6, with D maybe TRBD1 (6 bases). Between the trimmed V and J ends, which lost 5 bases and 7 bases, there was a span of 15 bases. In germline, CDR1 is MNHEY, CDR2 SMNVEV (reference sequence). This CDR3 is 15 amino acids long.

On this clone: Distinct nucleotide sequences in the sample also encode this CDR3. The chain couples TRBV19 to TRBJ2-7; D is tentatively TRBD1 or TRBD2 (5 bases each). Germline assignment: CDR1 LNHDA and CDR2 SQIVND (reference sequence). V lost 2 bases and J lost 2, with 7 bases in between. The CDR3 has 13 residues. Here the CDR3 DNA reads TGTGCCAGTAGTATACAGGGACCCTACGAGCAGTACTTC. This translates into CASSIQGPYEQYF.

This clone was recorded only once. The J gene is TRBJ1-2, the V gene TRBV3-1 (or the pseudogene TRBV3-2); D unresolved. The CDR3 loop spans 15 amino acids. V gave up 4 bases and J gave up 5 bases, with 17 bases separating them. Germline values: CDR1 LGHDT, CDR2 YNNKEL (reference sequence). CDR3 nucleotide sequence: TGTGCCAGCAGCCGAACGGATGCAGCGGGATATGGCTACACCTTC. Translating it yields CASSRTDAAGYGYTF.

The chain couples TRBV27 to TRBJ2-7, with a weak D call TRBD2 (5 bases). Per the germline V gene, CDR1 is MNHEY and CDR2 is SMNVEV (reference sequence). The CDR3 extends over 16 amino acids. V was pared by 0 bases and J by 2 bases, with 14 bases between. The CDR3 coding sequence is TGTGCCAGCAGTTTATCCCTCCGGGAAGCGGCCTACGAGCAGTACTTC. Residues: CASSLSLREAAYEQYF.

V is TRBV5-1 and J is TRBJ2-3; D gene ambiguous. The germline CDR1 and CDR2 sequences are SGHRS and YFSETQ. The CDR3 is made up of 14 amino acids. Trimming shortened V by 2 bases and J by 3 bases, and 10 bases separated the two germline ends. The CDR3 coding sequence is TGCGCCAGCAGCTTTGACAACCCGACAGATACGCAGTATTTT. It codes for CASSFDNPTDTQYF.

The CDR3 protein is CASSLQQVEGYTF. Here the CDR3 DNA reads TGTGCCAGCAGTTTACAACAGGTAGAGGGCTACACCTTC. The J gene is TRBJ1-2, the V gene TRBV12-3 or TRBV12-4; possible D gene TRBD1, 5 bases. V dropped 2 bases and J dropped 8 bases, with 12 bases sitting between them. This CDR3 is built from 13 residues.

V is TRBV5-6 and J is TRBJ1-2; perhaps TRBD1 as D (5 bases). The V gene lost 4 bases and the J gene lost 8 bases, with 9 bases spanning the gap. Germline CDR1 is SGHDT and CDR2 is YYEEEE. This CDR3 comprises 11 residues. CDR3 DNA: TGTGCCAGCAGCCAGGGTGTAGGCTACACCTTC. Its translation is CASSQGVGYTF.

The chain employs TRBV14 and TRBJ1-1, with a tentative D call TRBD1 (6 bases). The germline V gene encodes CDR1 SGHDN and CDR2 FVKESK. The CDR3 is made up of 14 amino acids. Trimming removed 4 bases from V and 5 bases from J, with 14 bases in between. The CDR3 region has the DNA TGTGCCAGCAGCCGAGAGGGGGAAGCTACTGAAGCTTTCTTT. Amino acids: CASSREGEATEAFF.

This chain uses TRBV15 with TRBJ1-2; 9 bases align to TRBD1. Germline assignment: CDR1 LNHNV and CDR2 YYDKDF (reference sequence). This CDR3 has 14 amino acids. V trimming: 3 bases; J trimming: 7 bases; junction bases outside the gene matches: 6. In nucleotides, the CDR3 is TGTGCCACCAGCAGTGACAGGGGGTCGGGTGGCTACACCTTC. Its translation is CATSSDRGSGGYTF.

This clone occurred once. The chain uses TRBV5-1 and TRBJ1-1; 7 bases are a match to TRBD1. V shed 4 bases, J shed 0 bases, and the junction held 6 bases outside the gene matches. Germline assignment: CDR1 SGHRS and CDR2 YFSETQ. This CDR3 is 15 amino acids long. The CDR3 DNA reads TGCGCCAGCAGCGTAACCGGGACAGTGAACACTGAAGCTTTCTTT. It specifies CASSVTGTVNTEAFF. Combining the CDR3 with reference TRBV5-1 and TRBJ1-1 gives the whole variable domain KAGVTQTPRYLIKTRGQQVTLSCSPISGHRSVSWYQQTPGQGLQFLFEYFSETQRNKGNFPGRFSGRQFSNSRSEMNVSTLELGDSALYLCASSVTGTVNTEAFFGQGTRLTVV.

The V call is TRBV6-5, the J call TRBJ1-2; no reliable D call. The CDR3 loop spans 14 amino acids. V was shortened by 6 bases and J by 0 bases, with 11 bases between the two germline ends. CDR1 MNHEY and CDR2 SVGAGI come from the germline V gene. CDR3 region: CASSSLAANYGYTF. The CDR3 nucleotides read TGTGCCAGCAGCTCCCTGGCAGCTAACTATGGCTACACCTTC.

The chain carries TRBV7-3 and TRBJ2-1; 9 bases match TRBD2. The length of the CDR3 is 15 residues. Trimming cost V 5 bases and J 4 bases; bases outside gene matches: 6. Germline-derived CDR1 and CDR2 are SGHTA and FQGTGA. This chain's CDR3 is CASSVTSGLYNEQFF. In DNA, the CDR3 is TGTGCCAGCAGCGTTACTAGCGGGCTTTACAATGAGCAGTTCTTC.

The J gene is TRBJ2-1, the V gene TRBV6-5; unclear D gene. Germline values: CDR1 MNHEY, CDR2 SVGAGI. V shed 6 bases and J shed 4 bases, with 10 bases lying between them. The CDR3 has 13 residues. The CDR3 DNA is TGTGCCAGCAGCTTTGACTCGTACAATGAGCAGTTCTTC. This sequence encodes CASSFDSYNEQFF.

The J gene is TRBJ1-5, the V gene TRBV12-3 or TRBV12-4; D is uncertain. Trimming pared 3 bases from V and 7 bases from J, leaving 10 bases between. CDR3 length: 13 amino acids. CDR3 DNA sequence: TGTGCCAGCAGTTTCCGGCCAGGACAGCCCCAGCATTTT. It yields the protein CASSFRPGQPQHF.

The CDR3 region has the DNA TGTGCCAGCAGTGAACAGGGGGCGGGCGACGAGCAGTACTTC. It translates to CASSEQGAGDEQYF. The V call is TRBV2, the J call TRBJ2-7; 8 bases are shared with TRBD1. The CDR3 consists of 14 residues. Germline assignment: CDR1 SNHLY and CDR2 FYNNEI. The J segment lost 5 bases and the V segment lost 2 bases, leaving 5 bases of the junction unmatched.